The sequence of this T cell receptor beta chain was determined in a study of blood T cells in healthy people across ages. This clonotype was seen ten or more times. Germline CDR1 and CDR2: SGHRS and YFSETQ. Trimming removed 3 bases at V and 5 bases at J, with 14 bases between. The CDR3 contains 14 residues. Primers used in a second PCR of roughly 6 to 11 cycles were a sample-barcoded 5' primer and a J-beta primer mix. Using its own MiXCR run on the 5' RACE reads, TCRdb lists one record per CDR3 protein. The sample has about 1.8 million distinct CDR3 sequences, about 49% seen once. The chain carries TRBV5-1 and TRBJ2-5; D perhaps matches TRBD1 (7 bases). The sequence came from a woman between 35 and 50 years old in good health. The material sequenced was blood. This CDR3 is CASSSRTGGETQYF. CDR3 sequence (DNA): TGCGCCAGCAGCTCCCGGACAGGAGGGGAGACCCAGTACTTC.